The subject of this entry is one T cell receptor (beta chain). V gave up 3 bases and J gave up 1 base, with 18 bases separating them. In germline, CDR1 is LGHNA, CDR2 YNFKEQ. The CDR3 is made up of 17 amino acids. PCR was performed a second time for about 7 to 11 cycles using a sample-barcoded 5' primer and a J-beta primer mix. TCRdb analysed the 5' RACE reads with MiXCR anew, one entry per CDR3 protein. The sample consists of 600,000 to 900,000 distinct CDR3 sequences, under 30% of them appearing once. The data derive from a study of blood T cells in healthy people across ages. This same sample was also part of a study on T cells of mothers and their children.

The sequenced sample consisted of blood. The source of this sequence is a boy between 10 and 17 years old in good health. This chain uses TRBV4-2 with TRBJ2-5; D might be TRBD1 (5 bases). Written as DNA, the CDR3 is TGTGCCAGCAGCCAGGACACACGCCCTGACCCCCAAGAGACCCAGTACTTC. It codes for CASSQDTRPDPQETQYF.